This T cell receptor beta chain appears in the sequencing data of a study of T cell repertoires in cytomegalovirus infection. Study conclusions and caveats: Cumulative public TCR beta family frequency identified CMV carriers with the relevant HLA.

Each CDR3 protein gets one entry after TCRdb re-called the reads with MiXCR. The table records approximately 730,000 distinct CDR3 sequences, roughly a third of them present only once. This clonotype has at least ten counts. The target antigen is unknown. V was cut by 1 base and J by 6 bases, with 7 bases left in between. Germline V gene data show CDR1 as SGHVS and CDR2 as FQNEAQ. The CDR3 totals 13 residues. The sequenced sample was cultured PBMCs, obtained from culture after CMV antigen stimulation. The chain recombines TRBV7-8 with TRBJ1-5; D is undetermined. The TCR was taken from a human donor in good health (CMV status not recorded). Some clones in this sample may be carry-over from other donors' samples. CDR3 residues: CASSLVEGQPQHF. The CDR3 DNA reads TGTGCCAGCAGCTTAGTCGAGGGTCAGCCCCAGCATTTT.